Listed here is a single T cell receptor beta chain. Its target is unknown. From germline, CDR1 is MNHNS and CDR2 SASEGT. The CDR3 sequence is 14 residues long. Trimming stripped 2 bases from V and 4 bases from J, with 11 bases between. These data belong to a study of T cell responses to AZD1222 COVID-19 vaccine. Study outcomes and limitations: There were vaccine-associated CD4 TCRs across spike, dominant at 160-218 and 743-854. Repertoire samples came only from after the peak T cell response.

TCRdb keeps only in-frame clones here, not all; method: immunoSEQ multiplex PCR. Among more than 95,000 clones listed, more than 75% were seen once. The V call is TRBV6-1, the J call TRBJ1-2, with D tentatively TRBD1 (5 bases). Sequences were derived from peripheral blood, sampled 28 days after the second dose of the MenACWY control vaccine. This TCR derives from an adult who received the MenACWY meningococcal vaccine as a control. The CDR3 nucleotides read TGTGCCAGCAGTGAAATGGGGGGAGCCTATGGCTACACCTTC. As protein: CASSEMGGAYGYTF.